This TCR beta chain derives from a study of memory CD4+ T cells and cytomegalovirus serostatus. Across the study: This sample comes from healthy Belgian adults, eight to ten CMV seropositive, around 26 seronegative.

Clones were read by immunoSEQ multiplex PCR, and TCRdb kept only the in-frame ones, dropping some. The repertoire holds roughly 76,000 clones, with about 78% as singletons. Single viable CD3+CD4+CD8-CD45RO+ cells were sorted as the memory CD4+ T cells. The germline CDR1 and CDR2 sequences are SGHNT and YENEEA. After removal of 5 bases from V and 9 bases from J, the junction contained 10 bases not matched to a gene. This CDR3 region has 15 residues. The sequence was collected from an adult in good health and CMV-seropositive. V gene TRBV11-3 combines with J gene TRBJ2-1, with 10 bases identical to TRBD2. What was sequenced was memory CD4+ T cells from blood. The CDR3: CASSVGLAGEVEQFF. The CDR3 DNA reads as TGTGCCAGCAGCGTCGGCCTAGCGGGAGAGGTTGAGCAGTTCTTC.